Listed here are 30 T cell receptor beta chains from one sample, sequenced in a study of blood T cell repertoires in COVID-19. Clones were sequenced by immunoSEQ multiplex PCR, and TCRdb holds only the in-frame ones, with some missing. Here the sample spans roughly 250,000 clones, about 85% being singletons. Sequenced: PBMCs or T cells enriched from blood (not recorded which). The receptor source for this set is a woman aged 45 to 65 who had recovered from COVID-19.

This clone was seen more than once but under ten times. The CDR3 bases are TGCGCCAGCAGCTGGGTACCGACAGCCTACGAGCAGTACTTC. It is translated as CASSWVPTAYEQYF. The chain joins TRBV5-1 to TRBJ2-7; tentative D call: TRBD1 (5 bases). Germline V CDR1 and CDR2: SGHRS, YFSETQ. The CDR3 covers 14 residues. The ends were cut back, 3 bases at V and 2 bases at J, with 12 bases in the middle.

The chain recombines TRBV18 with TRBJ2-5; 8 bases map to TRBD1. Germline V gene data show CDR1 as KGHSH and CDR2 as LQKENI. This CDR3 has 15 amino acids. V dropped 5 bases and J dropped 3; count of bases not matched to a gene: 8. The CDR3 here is CASSFQGASEETQYF. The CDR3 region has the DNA TGTGCCAGCTCATTTCAGGGGGCGAGTGAAGAGACCCAGTACTTC.

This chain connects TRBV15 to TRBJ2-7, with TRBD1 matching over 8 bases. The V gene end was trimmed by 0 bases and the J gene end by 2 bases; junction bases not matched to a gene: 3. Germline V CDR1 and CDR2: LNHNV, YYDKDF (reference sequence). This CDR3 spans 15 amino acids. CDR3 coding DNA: TGTGCCACCAGCAGAGATGGACAGGGCACCTACGAGCAGTACTTC. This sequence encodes CATSRDGQGTYEQYF.

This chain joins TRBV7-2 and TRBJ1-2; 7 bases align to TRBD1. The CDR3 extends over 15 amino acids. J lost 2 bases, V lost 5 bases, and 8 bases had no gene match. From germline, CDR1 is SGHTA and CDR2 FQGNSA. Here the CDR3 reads CASSVSSTGNYGYTF. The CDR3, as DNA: TGTGCCAGCAGCGTCTCCTCGACAGGGAACTATGGCTACACCTTC.

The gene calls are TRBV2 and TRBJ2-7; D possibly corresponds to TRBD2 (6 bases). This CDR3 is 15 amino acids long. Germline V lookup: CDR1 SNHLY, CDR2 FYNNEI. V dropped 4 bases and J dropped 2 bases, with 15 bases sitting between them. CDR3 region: CASSAGGGATYEQYF. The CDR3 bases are TGTGCCAGCAGTGCTGGGGGAGGCGCTACCTACGAGCAGTACTTC.

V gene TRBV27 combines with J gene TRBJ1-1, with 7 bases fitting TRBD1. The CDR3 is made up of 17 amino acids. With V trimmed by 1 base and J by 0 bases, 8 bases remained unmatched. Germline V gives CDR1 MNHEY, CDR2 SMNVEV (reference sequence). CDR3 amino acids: CASSLYLRDRMNTEAFF. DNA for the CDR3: TGTGCCAGCAGTTTATACCTCAGGGACAGAATGAACACTGAAGCTTTCTTT.

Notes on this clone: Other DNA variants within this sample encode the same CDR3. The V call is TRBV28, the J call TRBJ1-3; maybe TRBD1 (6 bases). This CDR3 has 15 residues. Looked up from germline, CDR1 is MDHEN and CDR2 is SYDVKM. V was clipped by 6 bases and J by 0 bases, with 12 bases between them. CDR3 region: CASSLGGASGNTIYF. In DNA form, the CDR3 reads TGTGCCAGCAGCCTAGGGGGAGCCTCTGGAAACACCATATATTTT.

CDR3 amino acids: CASSEVGTGANYGYTF. In DNA form, the CDR3 reads TGTGCCAGCAGTGAAGTCGGGACAGGGGCTAACTATGGCTACACCTTC. The chain links TRBV6-1 to TRBJ1-2; 10 nucleotides align to TRBD1. Germline V gene lookup returns CDR1 MNHNS and CDR2 SASEGT. Losses at the gene ends were 1 base for V and 0 bases for J; bases not matched to a gene: 2. The CDR3 length is 16 residues.

In DNA, the CDR3 is TGTGCCAGTAGTATGGGTGTCGGGACAGCTGTTAACCGACAGCATTTT. It translates to CASSMGVGTAVNRQHF. The gene calls are TRBV19 and TRBJ1-5; 7 bases match TRBD1. Per the germline V gene, CDR1 is LNHDA and CDR2 is SQIVND (reference sequence). J gave up 13 bases and V 3 bases, and 18 bases lay outside the gene matches. CDR3 length: 16 residues.

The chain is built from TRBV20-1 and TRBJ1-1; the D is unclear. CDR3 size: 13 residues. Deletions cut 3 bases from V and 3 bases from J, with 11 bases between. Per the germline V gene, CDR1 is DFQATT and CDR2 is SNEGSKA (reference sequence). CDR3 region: CSASYRSHTEAFF. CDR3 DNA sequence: TGCAGTGCTAGTTATCGCAGTCACACTGAAGCTTTCTTT.

CDR3 sequence (DNA): TGTGCCAGCAGCCAACGGGGAGGAAACCTGTACGAGCAGTACTTC. Residues: CASSQRGGNLYEQYF. The genes are TRBV14 and TRBJ2-7; D perhaps matches TRBD2 (6 bases). Germline lookup yields CDR1 SGHDN and CDR2 FVKESK. With 2 bases removed from V and 4 bases from J, the gap between germline ends came to 15 bases. The CDR3 consists of 15 residues.

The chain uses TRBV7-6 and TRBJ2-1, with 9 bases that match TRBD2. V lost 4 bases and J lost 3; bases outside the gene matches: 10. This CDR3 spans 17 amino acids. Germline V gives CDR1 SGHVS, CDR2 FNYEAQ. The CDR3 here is CASSSNPSGKFYNEQFF. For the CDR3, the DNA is TGTGCCAGCAGCTCCAACCCTAGCGGGAAATTCTACAATGAGCAGTTCTTC.

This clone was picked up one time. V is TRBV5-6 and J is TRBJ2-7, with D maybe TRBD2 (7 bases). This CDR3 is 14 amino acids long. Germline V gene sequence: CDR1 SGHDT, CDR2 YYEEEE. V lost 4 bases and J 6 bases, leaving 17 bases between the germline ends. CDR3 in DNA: TGTGCCAGCAGCCGTGGGGGGGCCCTTCTCGAGCAGTACTTC. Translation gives CASSRGGALLEQYF.

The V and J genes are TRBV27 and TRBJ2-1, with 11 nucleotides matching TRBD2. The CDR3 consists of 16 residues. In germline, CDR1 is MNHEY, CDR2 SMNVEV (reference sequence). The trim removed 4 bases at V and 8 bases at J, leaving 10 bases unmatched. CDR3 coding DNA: TGTGCCAGCAGTTCCCCCACTAGCGGGAGAAATCATGAGCAGTTCTTC. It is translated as CASSSPTSGRNHEQFF.

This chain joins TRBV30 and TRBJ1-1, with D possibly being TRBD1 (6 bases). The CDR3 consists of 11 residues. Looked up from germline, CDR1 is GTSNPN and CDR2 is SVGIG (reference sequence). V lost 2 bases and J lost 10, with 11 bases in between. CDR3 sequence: CAWSQGYRAFF. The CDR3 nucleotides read TGTGCCTGGAGTCAGGGGTATAGAGCTTTCTTT. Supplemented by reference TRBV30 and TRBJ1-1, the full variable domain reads SQTIHQWPATLVQPVGSPLSLECTVEGTSNPNLYWYRQAAGRGLQLLFYSVGIGQISSEVPQNLSASRPQDRQFILSSKKLLLSDSGFYLCAWSQGYRAFFGQGTRLTVV.

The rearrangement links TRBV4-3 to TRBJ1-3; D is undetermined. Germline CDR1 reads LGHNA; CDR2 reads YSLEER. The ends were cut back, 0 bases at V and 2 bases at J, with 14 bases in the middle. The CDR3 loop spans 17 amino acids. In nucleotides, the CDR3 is TGCGCCAGCAGCCAAGATGTTCGGGGTGGCCCTGGAAACACCATATATTTT. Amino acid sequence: CASSQDVRGGPGNTIYF.

The CDR3 nucleotides are TGTGCCACCAGCGGTCAGGTGAGAGAGACCCAGTACTTC. Protein product: CATSGQVRETQYF. The chain uses TRBV15 and TRBJ2-5; D is unresolved. This CDR3 has 13 residues. Germline CDR1 reads LNHNV; CDR2 reads YYDKDF (reference sequence). The V end lost 5 bases, the J end lost 4 bases, and 11 bases lay between the germline ends.

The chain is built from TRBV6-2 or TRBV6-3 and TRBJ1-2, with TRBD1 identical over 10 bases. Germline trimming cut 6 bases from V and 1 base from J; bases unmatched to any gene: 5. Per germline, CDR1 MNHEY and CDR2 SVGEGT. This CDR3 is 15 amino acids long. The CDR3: CASSRGTGDNYGYTF. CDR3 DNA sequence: TGTGCCAGCAGCCGTGGGACAGGGGATAACTATGGCTACACCTTC.

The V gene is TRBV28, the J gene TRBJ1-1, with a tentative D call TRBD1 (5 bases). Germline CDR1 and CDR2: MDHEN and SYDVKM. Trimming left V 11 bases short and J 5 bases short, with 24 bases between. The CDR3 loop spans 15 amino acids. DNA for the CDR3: TGTGCCGCACCCCCCAGGTTGGGGCGGGATACTGAAGCTTTCTTT. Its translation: CAAPPRLGRDTEAFF.

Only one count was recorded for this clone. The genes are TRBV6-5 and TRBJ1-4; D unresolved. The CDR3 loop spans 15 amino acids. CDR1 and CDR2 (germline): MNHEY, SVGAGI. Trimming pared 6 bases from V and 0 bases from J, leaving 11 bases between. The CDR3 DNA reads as TGTGCCAGCAGACATCGTACCACAACTAATGAAAAACTGTTTTTT. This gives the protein CASRHRTTTNEKLFF.

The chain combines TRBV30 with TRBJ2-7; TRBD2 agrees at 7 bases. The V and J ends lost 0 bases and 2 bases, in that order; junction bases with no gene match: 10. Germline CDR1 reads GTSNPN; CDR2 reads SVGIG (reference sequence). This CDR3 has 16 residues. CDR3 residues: CAWSVTSLAVPYEQYF. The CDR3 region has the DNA TGTGCCTGGAGTGTAACATCCCTAGCGGTCCCCTACGAGCAGTACTTC.

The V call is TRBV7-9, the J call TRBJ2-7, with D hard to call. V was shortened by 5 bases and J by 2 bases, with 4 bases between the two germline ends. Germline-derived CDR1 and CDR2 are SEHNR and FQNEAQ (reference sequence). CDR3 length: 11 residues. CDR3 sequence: CASSPTYEQYF. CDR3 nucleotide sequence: TGTGCCAGCAGCCCTACCTACGAGCAGTACTTC.

CDR3 bases: TGTGCCACCACCGGGACAGGGGGCGGAATGTCAAATCAGCCCCAGCATTTT. Amino acids: CATTGTGGGMSNQPQHF. The gene calls are TRBV15 and TRBJ1-5; TRBD1 agrees at 12 bases. Looked up from germline, CDR1 is LNHNV and CDR2 is YYDKDF (reference sequence). After removal of 7 bases from V and 4 bases from J, the junction contained 11 bases not matched to a gene. The CDR3 contains 17 residues.

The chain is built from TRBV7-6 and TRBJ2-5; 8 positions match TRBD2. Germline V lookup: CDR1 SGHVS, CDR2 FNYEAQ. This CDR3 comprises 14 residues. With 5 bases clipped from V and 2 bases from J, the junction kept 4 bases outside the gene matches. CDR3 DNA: TGTGCCAGCAGCAAGACTAGCGCACAAGAGACCCAGTACTTC. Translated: CASSKTSAQETQYF.

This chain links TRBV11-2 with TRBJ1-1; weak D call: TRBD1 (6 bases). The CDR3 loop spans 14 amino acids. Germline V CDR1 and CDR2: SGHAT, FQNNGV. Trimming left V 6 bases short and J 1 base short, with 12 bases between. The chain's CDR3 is CASRQGRENTEAFF. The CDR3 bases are TGTGCCAGCAGGCAGGGGCGTGAGAACACTGAAGCTTTCTTT.

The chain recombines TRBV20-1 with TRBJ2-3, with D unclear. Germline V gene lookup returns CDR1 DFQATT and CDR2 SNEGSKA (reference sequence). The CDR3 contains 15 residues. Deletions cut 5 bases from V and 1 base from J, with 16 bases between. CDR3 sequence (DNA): TGCAGTGCTCGTGGATGGTCAGGCGGCACAGATACGCAGTATTTT. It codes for CSARGWSGGTDTQYF.

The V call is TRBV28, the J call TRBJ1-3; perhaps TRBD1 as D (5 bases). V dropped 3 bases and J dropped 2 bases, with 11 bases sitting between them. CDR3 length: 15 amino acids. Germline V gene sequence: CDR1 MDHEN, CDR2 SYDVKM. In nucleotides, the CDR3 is TGTGCCAGCAGTTTCGGGGGGGTCGCTGGAAACACCATATATTTT. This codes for CASSFGGVAGNTIYF.

CDR3 in DNA: TGTGCCAGCAGTGGAGCGGATACGCAGTATTTT. Protein product: CASSGADTQYF. V and J are TRBV12-3 or TRBV12-4 and TRBJ2-3; D is unresolved. This CDR3 is built from 11 residues. Trimming removed 5 bases from V and 6 bases from J, with 6 bases in between.

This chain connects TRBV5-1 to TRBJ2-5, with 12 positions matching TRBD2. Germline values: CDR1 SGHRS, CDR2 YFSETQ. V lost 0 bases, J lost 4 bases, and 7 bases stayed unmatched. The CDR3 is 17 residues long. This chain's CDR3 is CASSLGLAGVKGETQYF. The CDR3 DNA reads TGCGCCAGCAGCTTGGGACTAGCGGGAGTAAAGGGAGAGACCCAGTACTTC.

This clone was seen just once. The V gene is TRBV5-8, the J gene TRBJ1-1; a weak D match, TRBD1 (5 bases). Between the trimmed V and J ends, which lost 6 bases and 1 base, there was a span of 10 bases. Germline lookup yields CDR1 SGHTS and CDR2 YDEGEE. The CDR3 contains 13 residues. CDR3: CASKGRQNTEAFF. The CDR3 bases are TGTGCCAGCAAGGGGCGACAGAACACTGAAGCTTTCTTT.